Described below is a single T cell receptor (beta chain) sequence and its context. Its antigen is currently unknown. The data were obtained in a study of cytomegalovirus exposure and HLA in healthy donors. Germline values: CDR1 SEHNR, CDR2 FQNEAQ (reference sequence). The V end was cut by 6 bases, the J end by 0 bases, with 6 bases between. The CDR3 loop spans 13 amino acids. PCR was performed using 60 Vbeta and 13 Jbeta primers. Assay: immunoSEQ multiplex PCR; the TCRdb copy retains only in-frame clones and omits some. Among some 110,000 clones listed, approximately 65% were seen once. Study-level findings and limits: Most TCR sequences proved rare, with some public TCRs found in many donors.

This sequence was found in a young man in good health and CMV-seronegative. V is TRBV7-9 and J is TRBJ2-1; D ambiguous. The sequenced material came from PBMCs. CDR3 protein: CASSTNSYNEQFF. CDR3 nucleotide sequence: TGTGCCAGCAGTACTAACTCCTACAATGAGCAGTTCTTC.